This note documents a single TCR beta chain sequence. This clonotype came up many times. Its antigen is still unknown. Base qualities were left out, and no much larger clone turns up one base away. This specimen belongs to a study of early T cells in non-severe SARS-CoV-2 infection (dated by TCRdb to the early 2020s). Study-wide context: Bulk RNA from unsorted whole blood was used for TCR sequencing, so alpha and beta chains could not be paired.

The research as a whole found: VDJdb matching was skewed toward anti-spike CD8 responses and likely underestimated virus-specific expansions, missing private and CD4 specificities.

Library construction relied on 5' RACE. Sequencing used a NextSeq 500. To correct for sequencing error and PCR bias, the TCR library protocol tagged individual cDNA molecules with unique molecular identifiers. TCR alpha and beta chains were both sequenced, and the abundances of alpha and beta sequences in each sample were closely correlated with each other. Per the original workflow: Decombinator V4 was used to annotate TCR sequences for V gene, J gene and CDR3. Expanded TCRs were defined as changing significantly between any two time points under a Poisson model with p below 0.0001. TCR abundances were normalised to the total number of TCRs sequenced per sample and expressed as counts per million. VDJdb, accessed on 1 November 2021, was searched for TCRs annotated for CMV, EBV and SARS-CoV-2, and TCRs annotated for more than one antigen were excluded. Through fastp at Q25 and MiXCR, TCRdb rebuilt clones from the public reads, retaining in-frame beta chains. Each entry merges the rows of one CDR3 protein and shows their most common DNA and genes. These V and J calls derive from TCRdb rather than the authors' analysis. Across this sample there are fewer than 40,000 distinct CDR3 sequences, with roughly 7.2% seen only once. The ten biggest clones cover 2.5% to 3% of the sample.

Set within a cohort of healthcare workers in London, UK, this nested case-control study involved weekly PCR testing of nasopharyngeal swabs along with blood sampling. Between 23 and 31 March 2020, the week of the UK lockdown, healthcare workers were enrolled and then followed up weekly for as long as 16 weeks. The material sequenced was whole blood. The receptor's source is an adult who was a healthcare worker with PCR-confirmed SARS-CoV-2 infection or an uninfected control (not recorded which).

The nucleotides read TGTGCCAGCAGTCCAGGGGGGTCTGGGGCCAACGTCCTGACTTTC. Its protein product is CASSPGGSGANVLTF. The chain was built from TRBV6-6 and TRBJ2-6, with a tentative D gene TRBD1 over 7 matching bases. Spanning cysteine to phenylalanine, the CDR3 consists of 15 amino acids. Only the CDR3 region is kept as DNA, spanning 45 bases read in frame from base 1. Trimming costs V 5 bases and J 1 base, and their ends lie 9 bases apart. Via the germline V gene (reference sequence), CDR1 is MNHNY and CDR2 SVGAGI.